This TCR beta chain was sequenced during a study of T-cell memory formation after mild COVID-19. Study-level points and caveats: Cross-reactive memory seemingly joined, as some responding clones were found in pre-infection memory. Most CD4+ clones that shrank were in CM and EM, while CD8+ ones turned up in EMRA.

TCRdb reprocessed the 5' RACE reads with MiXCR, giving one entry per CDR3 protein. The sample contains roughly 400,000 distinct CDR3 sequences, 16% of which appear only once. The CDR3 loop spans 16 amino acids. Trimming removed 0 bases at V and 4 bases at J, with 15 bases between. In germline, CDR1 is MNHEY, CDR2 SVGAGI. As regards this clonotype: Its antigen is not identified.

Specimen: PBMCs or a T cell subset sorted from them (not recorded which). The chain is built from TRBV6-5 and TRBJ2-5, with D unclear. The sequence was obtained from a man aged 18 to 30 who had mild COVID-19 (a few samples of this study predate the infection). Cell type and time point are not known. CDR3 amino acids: CASSYSYGHVGETQYF. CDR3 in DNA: TGTGCCAGCAGTTACTCGTACGGGCATGTCGGAGAGACCCAGTACTTC.